Listed here is a single T cell receptor (beta chain). This sample was taken from a study of blood T cell repertoires in COVID-19. Study information: Italy, Spain and the United States were the sources of the convalescent and acute COVID-19 samples.

Cohort allocation depended upon clinical history that participants reported. Recovery meant two consecutive negative NP/OP PCR tests, professional clearance, or resolved symptoms. Trimming removed 5 bases from V and 1 base from J, with 15 bases in between. CDR3 length: 15 residues. Germline V gene sequence: CDR1 GTSNPN, CDR2 SVGIG (reference sequence). Under the authors' procedure: How many nucleated cells were present was estimated from reference gene primer amplification. Measured with immunoSEQ multiplex PCR; TCRdb has only the in-frame clones, and not every one. The V and J calls and clone size are taken from that table; D and trimming were inferred from the DNA. The table has 150,000 or so clones, around 80% seen once.

The chain combines TRBV30 with TRBJ2-1; D possibly corresponds to TRBD2 (6 bases). The sample comprised PBMCs or T cells enriched from blood (not recorded which). The receptor's source is a man aged 50 to 59 who had recovered from COVID-19. CDR3 bases: TGTGCCTGGGGCTTTGGGGGGTCTTCCTACAATGAGCAGTTCTTC. Its translation: CAWGFGGSSYNEQFF.